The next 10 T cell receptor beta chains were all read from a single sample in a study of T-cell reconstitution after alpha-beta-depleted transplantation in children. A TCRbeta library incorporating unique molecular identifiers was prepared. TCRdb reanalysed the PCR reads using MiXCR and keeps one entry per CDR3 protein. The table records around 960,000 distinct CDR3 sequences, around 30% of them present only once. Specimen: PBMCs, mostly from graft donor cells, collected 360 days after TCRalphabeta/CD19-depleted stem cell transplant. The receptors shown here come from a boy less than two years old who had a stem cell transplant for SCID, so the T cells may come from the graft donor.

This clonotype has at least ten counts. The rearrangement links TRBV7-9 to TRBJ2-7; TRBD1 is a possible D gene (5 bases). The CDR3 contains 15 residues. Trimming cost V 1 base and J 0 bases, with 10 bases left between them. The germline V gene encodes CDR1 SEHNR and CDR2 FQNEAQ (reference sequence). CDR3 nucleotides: TGTGCCAGCAGCTTAGTTGCAGGGCCCTCCTACGAGCAGTACTTC. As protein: CASSLVAGPSYEQYF.

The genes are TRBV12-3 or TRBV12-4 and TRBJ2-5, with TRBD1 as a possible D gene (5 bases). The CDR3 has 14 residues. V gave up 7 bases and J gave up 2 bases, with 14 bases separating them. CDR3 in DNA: TGTGCCAGCACCCAAGGGGAACAGCAAGAGACCCAGTACTTC. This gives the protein CASTQGEQQETQYF.

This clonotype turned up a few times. The CDR3 sequence is CATSDLAGDEQFF. The CDR3 nucleotides are TGTGCCACCAGTGACCTGGCGGGTGATGAGCAGTTCTTC. The chain recombines TRBV24-1 with TRBJ2-1, with TRBD2 as a possible D gene (5 bases). Trimming took 4 bases from V and 8 from J, leaving 11 bases between them. The CDR3 sequence is 13 residues long. Germline CDR1 KGHDR, CDR2 SFDVKD.

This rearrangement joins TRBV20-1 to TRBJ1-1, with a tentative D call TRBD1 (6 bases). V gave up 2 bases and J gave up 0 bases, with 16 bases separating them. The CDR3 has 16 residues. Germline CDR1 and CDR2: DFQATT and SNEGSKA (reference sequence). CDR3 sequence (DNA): TGCAGTGCTAGAAGTGTCGAAGGGGGTATGAACACTGAAGCTTTCTTT. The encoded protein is CSARSVEGGMNTEAFF.

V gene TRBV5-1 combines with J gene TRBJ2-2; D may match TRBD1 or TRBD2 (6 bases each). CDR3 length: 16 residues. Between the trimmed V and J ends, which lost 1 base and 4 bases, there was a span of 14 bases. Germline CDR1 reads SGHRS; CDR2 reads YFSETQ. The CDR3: CASSLKFRGGTGELFF. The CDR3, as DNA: TGCGCCAGCAGCTTGAAGTTCAGGGGAGGCACCGGGGAGCTGTTTTTT.

The CDR3, as DNA: TGCAGCGCCTCCCAAGGACTAGCGGGGGATACGCAGTATTTT. It specifies CSASQGLAGDTQYF. This chain links TRBV29-1 with TRBJ2-3, with 12 bases lining up with TRBD2. The ends lost 7 bases at V and 6 bases at J; junction bases unmatched: 8. Germline V gene data show CDR1 as SQVTM and CDR2 as ANQGSEA. This CDR3 has 14 residues.

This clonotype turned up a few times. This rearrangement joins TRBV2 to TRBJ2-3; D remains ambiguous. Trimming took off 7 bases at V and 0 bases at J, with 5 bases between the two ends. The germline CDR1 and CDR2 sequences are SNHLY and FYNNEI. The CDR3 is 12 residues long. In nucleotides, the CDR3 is TGTGCCAGCAAAGGAAGCACAGATACGCAGTATTTT. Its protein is CASKGSTDTQYF.

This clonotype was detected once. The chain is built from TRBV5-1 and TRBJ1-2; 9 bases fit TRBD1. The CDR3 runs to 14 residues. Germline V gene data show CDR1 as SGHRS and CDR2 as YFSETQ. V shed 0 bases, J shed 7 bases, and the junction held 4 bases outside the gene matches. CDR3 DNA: TGCGCCAGCAGCTTGGATACAGGGGGCAGTGGCTACACCTTC. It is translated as CASSLDTGGSGYTF.

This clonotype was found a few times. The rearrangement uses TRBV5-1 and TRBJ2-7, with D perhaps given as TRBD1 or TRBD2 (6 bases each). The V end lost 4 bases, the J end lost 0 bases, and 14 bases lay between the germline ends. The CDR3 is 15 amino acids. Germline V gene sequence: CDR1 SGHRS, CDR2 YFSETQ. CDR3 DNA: TGCGCCAGCAGCCAACAGGGACTCCTCTCCTACGAGCAGTACTTC. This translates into CASSQQGLLSYEQYF.

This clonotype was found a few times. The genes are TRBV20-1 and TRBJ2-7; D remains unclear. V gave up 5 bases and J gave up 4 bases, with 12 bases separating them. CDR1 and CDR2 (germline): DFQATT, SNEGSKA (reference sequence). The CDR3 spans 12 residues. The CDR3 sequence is CSAGFQFYEQYF. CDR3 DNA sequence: TGCAGTGCTGGGTTCCAGTTTTACGAGCAGTACTTC.